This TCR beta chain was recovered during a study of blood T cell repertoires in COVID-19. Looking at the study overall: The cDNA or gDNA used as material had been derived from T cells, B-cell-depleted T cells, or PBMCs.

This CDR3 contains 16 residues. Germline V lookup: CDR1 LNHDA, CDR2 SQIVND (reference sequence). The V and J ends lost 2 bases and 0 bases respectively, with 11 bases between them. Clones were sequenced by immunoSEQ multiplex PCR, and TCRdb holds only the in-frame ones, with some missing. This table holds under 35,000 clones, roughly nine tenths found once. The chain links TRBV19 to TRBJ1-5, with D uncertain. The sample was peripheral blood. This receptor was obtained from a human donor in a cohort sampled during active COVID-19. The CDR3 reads CASSITLIPSNQPQHF. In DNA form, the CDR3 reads TGTGCCAGTAGTATAACGCTAATCCCTAGCAATCAGCCCCAGCATTTT.